The present T cell receptor beta chain was sequenced within a study of shared clonotypes between healthy human individuals (dated by TCRdb to 2018 to 2021). Regarding the research as a whole: Three men and a couple of women, aged 18 to 49 years, made up the cohort. To estimate repertoire size and how much clonotypes are shared between individuals, the study performed deep sequencing of blood TCR repertoires from a handful of healthy adults. To increase sequencing depth and limit assay-specific biases, TCR repertoire library preparation and sequencing were carried out by different laboratories using diverse techniques. Leukapheresis yielded between about 0.85 and 10 billion PBMCs per donor.

Using the deep immunoSEQ assay, TCR CDR3 regions were amplified from genomic DNA by multiplex PCR. For each cell subset, the extracted genomic DNA was distributed evenly across all wells of several immunoSEQ 96-well plates, and each plate served as one replicate. For unsorted PBMC, roughly 0.3 ug of genomic DNA, equivalent to about 30,000 T cell genomes, went into each replicate PCR. Ten immunoSEQ deep assay plates were used to sequence unsorted PBMC genomic DNA. Purified libraries were quantified with a Qubit 3.0 fluorometer, sized on a Bioanalyzer 2100, and re-quantified with the KAPA Library Quantification kit. Each immunoSEQ 96-well plate was sequenced on its own single-read 150-cycle Illumina NextSeq 550 flow cell. The original pipeline was this. Because the immunoSEQ output held only junctional sequences and lacked quality scores, the filtering could not match the filtering applied to full-length reads. Sequences were annotated with PyIR, a Python wrapper for IgBLAST v1.9, and V/J genes and CDR3 were assigned using IMGT germline references. Reads were removed for weak V/J assignments (E-value above 1e-6), missing CDR3, stop codons, out-of-frame junctions, or ambiguous translated residues. V3J clonotypes were defined as sequences sharing the same inferred V gene, J gene, and CDR3 amino acid sequence. Percentage overlap between repertoires was computed as shared unique clonotypes divided by the size of the smaller repertoire. RTK rarefaction, the Chao1 estimator, and Recon v2.1 estimates of unobserved clonotypes were used to assess repertoire richness. Here the immuneACCESS table is served through TCRdb, limited to in-frame sequences with V and J called. Missing clones are a known gap in these copies; in checked studies unresolved V genes cover under half, and the rest lacks a known reason. V and J calls and clone size are those listed in that table; D and trimming were worked out from the DNA. Recorded for this sample are 450,000 to 500,000 clones; approximately 81% of them occurred a single time. The ten largest clones take up roughly an eighth of the sample.

Results the study describes overall, beyond this receptor: Only blood was sampled, and tissue TCR repertoires likely differ from those in blood. Because the study included a small number of donors, the genetic and exposure-history diversity represented was limited. Pairwise subsampling indicated that sequencing depth was expected to affect the degree of clonotype sharing among donors.

A word on this clone: Its antigen has not been determined. No qualities accompany the bases; no much larger clone lies one base away.

The donors were healthy, HIV-negative adults with no recently reported acute infections or vaccinations. Every donor was a Caucasian adult living in Nashville, Tennessee, USA. In the unsorted samples, roughly 90 million PBMCs were counted, and genomic DNA was extracted using the QIAamp DNA Blood Mini kit. Blood was obtained by leukapheresis, after which PBMCs were separated by Ficoll-Histopaque density gradient centrifugation and cryopreserved in liquid nitrogen vapor phase. Taken from cysteine to phenylalanine, the CDR3 has 14 residues. Only the CDR3 DNA is retained, 42 bases long and in frame from the first base. In the germline V gene (reference sequence), CDR1 corresponds to SSHAT and CDR2 to FNYEAQ. Germline trimming amounts to 3 bases on V and 9 bases on J, with 8 as the count of junction bases outside the gene matches.

Specimen: PBMCs. This sequence was found in a woman aged 40 to 55 in good health. Some clones in this sample may be carry-over from other donors' samples. The chain was built from TRBV7-7 and TRBJ2-1, with 7 junctional bases fitting TRBD1. The CDR3 reads as follows: CASSFGQGESEQFF. Here is the DNA: TGTGCCAGCAGCTTTGGTCAGGGGGAGAGTGAGCAGTTCTTC.